The present T cell receptor (beta chain) was sequenced within a study of cytomegalovirus exposure and HLA in healthy donors. V was clipped by 3 bases and J by 1 base, with 6 bases between them. The CDR3 has 13 residues. Per the germline V gene, CDR1 is MNHNS and CDR2 is SASEGT. Researchers ran the PCR with 60 Vbeta and 13 Jbeta primers. Assay: immunoSEQ multiplex PCR; the TCRdb copy retains only in-frame clones and omits some. Of 100,000 to 150,000 clones listed, roughly three quarters are singletons. A word on this clone: The antigen is unknown.

Study-wide findings and caveats: According to the study, 180 or so TCR beta chains were cytomegalovirus-associated.

This sequence joins TRBV6-1 and TRBJ2-5; D uncertain. This receptor was identified in a woman between 18 and 29 years old in good health and CMV-seronegative. Sequenced input: PBMCs. CDR3 nucleotides: TGTGCCAGCAGTGAGACACCCCAAGAGACCCAGTACTTC. Amino acid sequence: CASSETPQETQYF.